This T cell receptor beta chain was sequenced in a study of regulatory T cells in long-lasting Graves disease. This clonotype was counted ten times or more. The TCR beta library used iRepertoire HTBI primers with Arm-PCR amplification of CDR3. TCRdb ran MiXCR on the multiplex PCR reads and lists one entry per CDR3 protein. The sample records about 500,000 distinct CDR3 sequences, about 17% being singletons. The germline V gene encodes CDR1 SQVTM and CDR2 ANQGSEA. The junction had 12 bases not matched to a gene; V was cut back by 7 bases and J by 5 bases. The CDR3 consists of 16 residues. Described time point: newly diagnosed GD, antithyroid drugs for less than 3 months. Extracted RNA from PBMCs served as the source of the TCR library. This same sample was also taken into another study, of T cells in Graves' hyperthyroidism and ophthalmopathy. That work adds: Graves' hyperthyroidism was deemed stable given no ophthalmopathy progression within 18 months. Using 13 V-J features, a model discriminated ophthalmopathy from stable hyperthyroidism.

This receptor was taken from a man in his forties with Graves disease. The sequences come from peripheral blood mononuclear cells (PBMCs), collected at new diagnosis, from a patient treated with antithyroid drugs. The chain has TRBV29-1 and TRBJ2-3, with 13 bases fitting TRBD2. In DNA, the CDR3 is TGCAGCGCCGACCTCGGGACTAGCGGGAATGTAGATACGCAGTATTTT. It translates to CSADLGTSGNVDTQYF.